This T cell receptor beta chain originates from a study of T-cell reconstitution after alpha-beta-depleted transplantation in children. Study-level results: About two months after transplant, alpha-beta T cells reportedly came from several hundred expanded graft clones. One year post-transplant, T-cell counts and diversity were largely derived from T cells produced anew.

Preparing the TCRbeta library involved the use of unique molecular identifiers. TCRdb fed the PCR reads into MiXCR, producing one record per CDR3 protein. Among about 610,000 distinct CDR3 sequences, 25% to 30% were seen once, and the ten largest hold less than 40%. This CDR3 is built from 15 residues. Between the trimmed V and J ends, which lost 1 base and 0 bases, there was a span of 10 bases. Per germline, CDR1 SGHRS and CDR2 YFSETQ. There are a few counts of this clonotype. What it binds is not known. The chain employs TRBV5-1 and TRBJ1-2; no clear D. Sequenced material: PBMCs, taken before TCRalphabeta/CD19-depleted stem cell transplant. This receptor was identified in a boy younger than two with Wiskott-Aldrich syndrome, due to receive a stem cell transplant. The CDR3 coding sequence is TGCGCCAGCAGCTTGACCGGTGATTCTAACTATGGCTACACCTTC. Translating gives CASSLTGDSNYGYTF.